Listed below are T cell receptor beta chains from one sample, sequenced in a study of regulatory T cells in long-lasting Graves disease. TCRdb re-derived calls from the multiplex PCR reads in MiXCR, one entry per CDR3 protein. In the table there are under 450,000 distinct CDR3 sequences, approximately 12% of which are singletons. The sample also formed part of further work on T cells in Graves' hyperthyroidism and ophthalmopathy.

This sample comprised peripheral blood mononuclear cells (PBMCs), obtained at new diagnosis, from a patient treated with antithyroid drugs. These receptors originate from a woman between 18 and 30 years old with Graves disease. Both conserved end residues are part of each CDR3. The D gene is left open where the match is weak. Clone size, where shown, is once, few, many, or a class for clones that have expanded.

size: many
J: TRBJ2-1
V: TRBV6-2/TRBV6-3
D: .
DNA: TGTGCCAGCAGTTCCCTACAGTGGAGCTCCTACAATGAGCAGTTCTTC
CDR3: CASSSLQWSSYNEQFF

size: .
J: TRBJ2-1
V: TRBV15
D: .
DNA: TGTGCCACCAGTACTCCGGGACGGAAGCAGTTCTTC
CDR3: CATSTPGRKQFF

size: many
J: TRBJ1-6
V: TRBV6-1
D: .
DNA: TGTGCCAGCAGTGAACGGGGGGATGCGGATGGGGGCCTCCACTTT
CDR3: CASSERGDADGGLHF

size: few
J: TRBJ2-3
V: TRBV12-3/TRBV12-4
D: .
DNA: TGTGCCAGCAGTTTACTCCTTGGAGGTGAAGATACGCAGTATTTT
CDR3: CASSLLLGGEDTQYF

size: few
J: TRBJ2-7
V: TRBV28
D: .
DNA: TGTGCCAGCAGCACTGGGGTGGGGTATGTCTCGGGCGACGAGCAGTACTTC
CDR3: CASSTGVGYVSGDEQYF

size: many
J: TRBJ1-1
V: TRBV12-3/TRBV12-4
D: .
DNA: TGTGCCAGCAGTTTGATGCGGGAGACTGAAGCTTTCTTT
CDR3: CASSLMRETEAFF

size: .
J: TRBJ2-2
V: TRBV4-3
D: TRBD2
DNA: TGCGCCAGCAGCCGCGGCGGGAGGGATCGGGGGGAGCTGTTTTTT
CDR3: CASSRGGRDRGELFF

size: .
J: TRBJ2-5
V: TRBV5-6
D: .
DNA: TGTGCCAGCACCCTTGGGGCAGGGTGGGAGACCCAGTACTTC
CDR3: CASTLGAGWETQYF

size: .
J: TRBJ2-5
V: TRBV5-1
D: TRBD1
DNA: TGCGCCAGCAGCTGGGCAGGGGGAGAGACCCAGTACTTC
CDR3: CASSWAGGETQYF

size: few
J: TRBJ1-1
V: TRBV7-9
D: .
DNA: TGTGCCAGCAGCTTGGGCAGTGTAGGGGCTTTCTTT
CDR3: CASSLGSVGAFF

size: few
J: TRBJ1-4
V: TRBV7-2
D: .
DNA: TGTGCCAGCAGCTCCATTTCGAGCGAAAAACTGTTTTTT
CDR3: CASSSISSEKLFF

size: many
J: TRBJ2-7
V: TRBV15
D: TRBD2
DNA: TGTGCCACCAGCAGACTAGCGGGAAATTACGAGCAGTACTTC
CDR3: CATSRLAGNYEQYF

size: .
J: TRBJ1-1
V: TRBV6-5
D: .
DNA: TGTGCCAGCAGTTACTCATTTTGGGTACAAAACACTGAAGCTTTCTTT
CDR3: CASSYSFWVQNTEAFF

size: few
J: TRBJ2-4
V: TRBV7-8
D: TRBD2
DNA: TGTGCCAGCAGCTTAGGGGTAATAGGGAGCGGGAGAGGCAAAAACATTCAGTACTTC
CDR3: CASSLGVIGSGRGKNIQYF

size: many
J: TRBJ2-5
V: TRBV20-1
D: .
DNA: TGCAGTGCTAGAGATGGCTGGGAGGAGACCCAGTACTTC
CDR3: CSARDGWEETQYF

size: few
J: TRBJ1-2
V: TRBV11-1
D: .
DNA: TGTGCCAGCAGCTTGAGGGGGGGCAGGTCCAACTATGGCTACACCTTC
CDR3: CASSLRGGRSNYGYTF

size: many
J: TRBJ2-7
V: TRBV19
D: .
DNA: TGTGCCAGTAGTATCTTGGGGCGCATATCCGACGAGCAGTACTTC
CDR3: CASSILGRISDEQYF

size: many
J: TRBJ2-1
V: TRBV30
D: .
DNA: TGTGCCTGGACTGGACAAAAGCATTCAAGGGTCTTTTCCTACAATGAGCAGTTCTTC
CDR3: CAWTGQKHSRVFSYNEQFF

size: many
J: TRBJ2-3
V: TRBV4-3
D: .
DNA: TGCGCCAGCAGCCGGGGTCGGATAGATACGCAGTATTTT
CDR3: CASSRGRIDTQYF

size: many
J: TRBJ2-5
V: TRBV6-2/TRBV6-3
D: .
DNA: TGTGCCAGCACCCAGGGTCTGGGAGAGACCCAGTACTTC
CDR3: CASTQGLGETQYF

size: .
J: TRBJ2-5
V: TRBV5-1
D: TRBD2
DNA: TGCGCCAGCAGCACCGGCGGGGCTAGCGGTAAGCGGGAGACCCAGTACTTC
CDR3: CASSTGGASGKRETQYF

size: few
J: TRBJ2-1
V: TRBV12-3/TRBV12-4
D: TRBD1
DNA: TGTGCCAGCCGGAGTGGGACAGGGTTGTGGAATGAGCAGTTCTTC
CDR3: CASRSGTGLWNEQFF

size: many
J: TRBJ2-3
V: TRBV19
D: .
DNA: TGTGCCAGTAGTATGTACTCACCGGCGGATACGCAGTATTTT
CDR3: CASSMYSPADTQYF

size: .
J: TRBJ1-6
V: TRBV28
D: .
DNA: TGTGCCAGCAGTTTACCAGGGGCCCTCCACTTT
CDR3: CASSLPGALHF

size: many
J: TRBJ2-5
V: TRBV12-3/TRBV12-4
D: TRBD2
DNA: TGTGCCAGCAGTTTCGGGCGGGGGAGGAAAGAGACCCAGTACTTC
CDR3: CASSFGRGRKETQYF